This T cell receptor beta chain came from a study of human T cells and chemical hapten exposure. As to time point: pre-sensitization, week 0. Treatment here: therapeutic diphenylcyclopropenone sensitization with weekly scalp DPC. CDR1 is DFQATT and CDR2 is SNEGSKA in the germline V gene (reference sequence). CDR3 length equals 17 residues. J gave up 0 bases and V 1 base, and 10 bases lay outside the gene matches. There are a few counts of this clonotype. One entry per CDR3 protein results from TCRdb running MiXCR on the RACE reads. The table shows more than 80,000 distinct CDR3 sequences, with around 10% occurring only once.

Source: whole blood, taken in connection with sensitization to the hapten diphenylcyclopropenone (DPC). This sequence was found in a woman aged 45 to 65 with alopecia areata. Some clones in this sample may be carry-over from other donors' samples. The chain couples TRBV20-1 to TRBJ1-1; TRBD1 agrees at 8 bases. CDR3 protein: CSARGRQGNGVNTEAFF. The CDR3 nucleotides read TGCAGTGCTAGAGGACGACAGGGGAATGGGGTGAACACTGAAGCTTTCTTT.